The 13 T cell receptor beta chains reported below all come from one sample, sequenced in a study of blood T cell repertoires in COVID-19. Sequenced by immunoSEQ multiplex PCR; TCRdb stores in-frame clones only, minus some. The data show around 210,000 clones, roughly 90% seen once. What was sequenced was PBMCs or T cells enriched from blood (not recorded which). These receptors were obtained from a woman aged 18-29 years who had recovered from COVID-19.

The chain couples TRBV6-2 or TRBV6-3 to TRBJ2-7, with 10 nucleotides matching TRBD1. The CDR3 is made up of 20 amino acids. Losses at the gene ends were 1 base for V and 0 bases for J; bases not matched to a gene: 15. CDR1 and CDR2 from the germline V gene are MNHEY and SVGEGT. The CDR3 DNA reads as TGTGCCAGCAGTTACTTGCCGGGACAGGGGTCCCTAAGGAGCTCCTACGAGCAGTACTTC. This gives the protein CASSYLPGQGSLRSSYEQYF.

This rearrangement joins TRBV19 to TRBJ2-1; 9 bases are shared with TRBD2. Germline lookup yields CDR1 LNHDA and CDR2 SQIVND (reference sequence). V dropped 6 bases and J dropped 7; count of bases not matched to a gene: 13. The length of the CDR3 is 16 residues. Here the CDR3 DNA reads TGTGCCAGTAGGAGCTCCGGGACTAGCCTGTGGAATGAGCAGTTCTTC. This gives the protein CASRSSGTSLWNEQFF.

The rearrangement joins TRBV6-5 to TRBJ1-3, with 8 bases identical to TRBD1. CDR3 length: 15 amino acids. Germline assignment: CDR1 MNHEY and CDR2 SVGAGI. With 4 bases clipped from V and 0 bases from J, the junction kept 2 bases outside the gene matches. CDR3 nucleotide sequence: TGTGCCAGCAGTTGGACAGGGAGCTCTGGAAACACCATATATTTT. Translation gives CASSWTGSSGNTIYF.

The rearrangement joins TRBV19 to TRBJ1-1; D uncertain. CDR1 and CDR2 (germline): LNHDA, SQIVND (reference sequence). This CDR3 contains 14 residues. The V gene lost 3 bases and the J gene lost 7 bases, with 15 bases spanning the gap. The DNA of the CDR3 is TGTGCCAGTAGTATGTCGGCGGGAAGGGTTGAAGCTTTCTTT. Translating it yields CASSMSAGRVEAFF.

The chain employs TRBV5-1 and TRBJ1-3; TRBD1 might be the D (6 bases). The CDR3 has 15 residues. V gave up 0 bases and J gave up 0 bases, with 7 bases separating them. Germline values: CDR1 SGHRS, CDR2 YFSETQ. The CDR3 nucleotides read TGCGCCAGCAGCTTGGGACAGGCCTCTGGAAACACCATATATTTT. This gives the protein CASSLGQASGNTIYF.

The V call is TRBV10-3, the J call TRBJ1-3; D might be TRBD1 (6 bases). The germline CDR1 and CDR2 sequences are ENHRY and SYGVKD. The V end lost 6 bases, the J end lost 0 bases, and 15 bases lay between the germline ends. There are 16 residues in the CDR3. In nucleotides, the CDR3 is TGTGCCATCAGACCCGGCAGGGGCGTCTCTGGAAACACCATATATTTT. It yields the protein CAIRPGRGVSGNTIYF.

V and J are TRBV27 and TRBJ1-4, with a possible D match to TRBD1 (5 bases). V was pared by 6 bases and J by 8 bases, with 16 bases between. Germline lookup yields CDR1 MNHEY and CDR2 SMNVEV (reference sequence). There are 14 residues in the CDR3. CDR3: CASSNRWGVEKLFF. The CDR3 DNA is TGTGCCAGCAGCAACCGGTGGGGCGTCGAAAAACTGTTTTTT.

This clone has more than one count but fewer than ten. The chain has TRBV6-5 and TRBJ1-1; D unresolved. Trimming took 6 bases from V and 10 from J, leaving 15 bases between them. Germline CDR1 MNHEY, CDR2 SVGAGI. The CDR3 sequence is 12 residues long. The CDR3 nucleotides read TGTGCCAGCAGCTCACCTTTGGGCCTAGCTTTCTTT. This gives the protein CASSSPLGLAFF.

The genes are TRBV19 and TRBJ2-2; D might be TRBD2 (5 bases). V was clipped by 0 bases and J by 0 bases, with 11 bases between them. The CDR3 contains 17 residues. CDR1 and CDR2 from the germline V gene are LNHDA and SQIVND (reference sequence). The CDR3 loop reads CASSIEGTRSNTGELFF. As DNA, the CDR3 is TGTGCCAGTAGTATAGAGGGCACTAGATCGAACACCGGGGAGCTGTTTTTT.

This chain links TRBV28 with TRBJ1-3; no clear D. Germline lookup yields CDR1 MDHEN and CDR2 SYDVKM. Trimming pared 5 bases from V and 4 bases from J, leaving 15 bases between. The CDR3 runs to 15 residues. The CDR3 reads CASSTTPGLGNTIYF. The DNA of the CDR3 is TGTGCCAGCAGTACCACGCCAGGTTTAGGAAACACCATATATTTT.

The chain carries TRBV7-9 and TRBJ2-1; weak D call: TRBD2 (6 bases). The germline CDR1 and CDR2 sequences are SEHNR and FQNEAQ (reference sequence). Trimming took off 5 bases at V and 10 bases at J, with 12 bases between the two ends. This CDR3 region has 12 residues. The CDR3 is CASSPVRGEQFF. In DNA, the CDR3 is TGTGCCAGCAGCCCGGTCCGGGGGGAGCAGTTCTTC. The full variable domain, rest sourced from reference TRBV7-9 and TRBJ2-1, is DTGVSQNPRHKITKRGQNVTFRCDPISEHNRLYWYRQTLGQGPEFLTYFQNEAQLEKSRLLSDRFSAERPKGSFSTLEIQRTEQGDSAMYLCASSPVRGEQFFGPGTRLTVL.

The chain joins TRBV9 to TRBJ1-2; no reliable D call. Trimming took off 4 bases at V and 2 bases at J, with 18 bases between the two ends. The CDR3 contains 16 residues. Germline CDR1 SGDLS, CDR2 YYNGEE. The CDR3 region has the DNA TGTGCCAGCAGCCAAGCGGGCCTAGAGATGAACTATGGCTACACCTTC. Protein product: CASSQAGLEMNYGYTF. Full variable domain (missing parts from reference TRBV9 and TRBJ1-2): DSGVTQTPKHLITATGQRVTLRCSPRSGDLSVYWYQQSLDQGLQFLIQYYNGEERAKGNILERFSAQQFPDLHSELNLSSLELGDSALYFCASSQAGLEMNYGYTFGSGTRLTVV.

This sequence joins TRBV27 and TRBJ2-7; D is undetermined. Germline V gene lookup returns CDR1 MNHEY and CDR2 SMNVEV (reference sequence). V lost 5 bases and J lost 3, with 20 bases in between. The CDR3 is made up of 16 amino acids. CDR3 sequence (DNA): TGTGCCAGCAGTCAAACTGATCCTGCCTTAATCTACGAGCAGTACTTC. The encoded protein is CASSQTDPALIYEQYF.